A single sample gave rise to the 4 T cell receptor beta chains below, sequenced in a study of blood T cells in healthy people across ages. The use of a sample-barcoded 5' primer and a J-beta primer mix characterized a second PCR of roughly 6 to 12 cycles. TCRdb re-derived calls from the 5' RACE reads in MiXCR, one entry per CDR3 protein. Found here are more than 500,000 distinct CDR3 sequences, about 27% of them singletons; the top ten hold over 3.5%. These data were also reused for a study on T cells of mothers and their children.

Sequenced sample: blood. The receptors come from a boy younger than 10 in good health.

This chain uses TRBV12-3 or TRBV12-4 with TRBJ1-1, with D uncertain. The CDR3 spans 14 residues. V dropped 3 bases and J dropped 5 bases, with 13 bases sitting between them. The CDR3 spells CASSLRGSGTEAFF. The CDR3 DNA follows: TGTGCCAGCAGTTTGCGGGGAAGTGGTACTGAAGCTTTCTTT.

This clonotype was observed a handful of times. The chain's CDR3 is CASSYGAMNTEAFF. The CDR3 DNA is TGTGCCAGCAGTTACGGGGCAATGAACACTGAAGCTTTCTTT. V gene TRBV6-5 combines with J gene TRBJ1-1, with D perhaps TRBD1 (5 bases). V gave up 2 bases and J gave up 0 bases, with 7 bases separating them. Germline loops: CDR1 MNHEY, CDR2 SVGAGI. This CDR3 has 14 amino acids.

V and J are TRBV5-1 and TRBJ2-3, with D possibly being TRBD2 (6 bases). Per germline, CDR1 SGHRS and CDR2 YFSETQ. Trimming stripped 2 bases from V and 7 bases from J, with 14 bases between. The CDR3 consists of 14 residues. CDR3 sequence (DNA): TGCGCCAGCAGCTTAGAAGTGGGGAGGAATACGCAGTATTTT. This gives the protein CASSLEVGRNTQYF.

The table lists this clonotype with many counts. This chain joins TRBV20-1 and TRBJ2-4; no reliable D call. The CDR3 has 13 residues. From germline, CDR1 is DFQATT and CDR2 SNEGSKA (reference sequence). Trimming cost V 1 base and J 0 bases, with 4 bases left between them. CDR3 region: CSARALAKNIQYF. DNA of the CDR3: TGCAGTGCTAGAGCCTTAGCCAAAAACATTCAGTACTTC.